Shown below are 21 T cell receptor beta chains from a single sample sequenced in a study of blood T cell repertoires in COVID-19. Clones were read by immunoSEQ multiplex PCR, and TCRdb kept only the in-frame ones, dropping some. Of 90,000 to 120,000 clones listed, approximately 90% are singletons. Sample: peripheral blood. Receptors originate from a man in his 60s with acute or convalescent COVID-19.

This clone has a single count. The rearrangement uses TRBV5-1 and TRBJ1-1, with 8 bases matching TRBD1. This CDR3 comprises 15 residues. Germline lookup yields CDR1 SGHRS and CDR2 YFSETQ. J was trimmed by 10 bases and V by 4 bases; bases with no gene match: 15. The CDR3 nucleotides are TGCGCCAGCAGCCCACGATTGGGACAGGCCATGGGAGCTTTCTTT. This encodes CASSPRLGQAMGAFF.

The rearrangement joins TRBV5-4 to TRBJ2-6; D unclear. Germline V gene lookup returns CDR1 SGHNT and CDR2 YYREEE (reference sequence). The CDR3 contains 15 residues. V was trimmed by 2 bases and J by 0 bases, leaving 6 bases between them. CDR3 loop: CASSFASSGANVLTF. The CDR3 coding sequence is TGTGCCAGCAGCTTTGCCAGCTCTGGGGCCAACGTCCTGACTTTC.

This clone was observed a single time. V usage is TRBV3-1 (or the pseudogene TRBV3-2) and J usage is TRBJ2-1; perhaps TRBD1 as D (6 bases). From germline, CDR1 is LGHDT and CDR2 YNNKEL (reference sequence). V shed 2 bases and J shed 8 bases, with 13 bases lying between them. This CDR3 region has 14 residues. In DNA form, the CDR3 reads TGTGCCAGCAGCCAAAACAGGGATTGGGATGAGCAGTTCTTC. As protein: CASSQNRDWDEQFF.

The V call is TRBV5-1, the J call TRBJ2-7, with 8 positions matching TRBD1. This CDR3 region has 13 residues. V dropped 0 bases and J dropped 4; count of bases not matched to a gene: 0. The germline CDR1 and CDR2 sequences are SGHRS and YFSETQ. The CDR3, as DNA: TGCGCCAGCAGCTTGGACAGGGGGTACGAGCAGTACGTC. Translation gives CASSLDRGYEQYV.

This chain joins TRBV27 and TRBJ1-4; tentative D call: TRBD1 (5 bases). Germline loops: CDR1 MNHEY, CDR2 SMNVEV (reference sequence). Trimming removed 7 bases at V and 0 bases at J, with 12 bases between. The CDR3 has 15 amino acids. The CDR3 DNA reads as TGTGCCAGCAAGCCCAAACAGGCAACTAATGAAAAACTGTTTTTT. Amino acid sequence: CASKPKQATNEKLFF. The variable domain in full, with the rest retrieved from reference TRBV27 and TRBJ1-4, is EAQVTQNPRYLITVTGKKLTVTCSQNMNHEYMSWYRQDPGLGLRQIYYSMNVEVTDKGDVPEGYKVSRKEKRNFPLILESPSPNQTSLYFCASKPKQATNEKLFFGSGTQLSVL.

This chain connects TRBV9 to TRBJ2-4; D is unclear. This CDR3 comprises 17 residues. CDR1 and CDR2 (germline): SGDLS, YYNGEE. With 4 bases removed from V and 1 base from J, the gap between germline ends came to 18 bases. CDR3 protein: CASSPTPLGAAKNIQYF. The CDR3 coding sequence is TGTGCCAGCAGCCCAACCCCCTTAGGAGCGGCCAAAAACATTCAGTACTTC.

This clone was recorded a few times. CDR3 nucleotides: TGTGCCAGCAGCCCCGGAGTGCACAATGAGCAGTTCTTC. Translation gives CASSPGVHNEQFF. The rearrangement links TRBV5-4 to TRBJ2-1, with D unresolved. Germline CDR1 SGHNT, CDR2 YYREEE (reference sequence). CDR3 length equals 13 residues. V was clipped by 4 bases and J by 5 bases, with 10 bases between them.

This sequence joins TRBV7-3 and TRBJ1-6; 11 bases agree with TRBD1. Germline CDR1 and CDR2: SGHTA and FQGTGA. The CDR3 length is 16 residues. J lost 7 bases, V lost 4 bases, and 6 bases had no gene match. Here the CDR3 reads CASSSRTGGENSPLHF. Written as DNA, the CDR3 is TGTGCCAGCAGCTCTCGGACAGGGGGCGAAAATTCACCCCTCCACTTT.

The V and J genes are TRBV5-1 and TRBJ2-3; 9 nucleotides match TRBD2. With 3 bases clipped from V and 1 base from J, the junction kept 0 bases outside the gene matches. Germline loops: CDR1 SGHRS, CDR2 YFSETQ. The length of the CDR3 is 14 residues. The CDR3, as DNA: TGCGCCAGCAGCTGGACTAGCGGCACAGATACGCAGTATTTT. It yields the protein CASSWTSGTDTQYF.

The CDR3 DNA sequence: TGTGCCAGCAGTGAATGGAGCGGGTTAGCCTACGAGCAGTACTTC. Encoded protein: CASSEWSGLAYEQYF. The chain links TRBV25-1 to TRBJ2-7; D may be TRBD2 (6 bases). The length of the CDR3 is 15 residues. V was cut by 1 base and J by 2 bases, with 12 bases left in between. Germline V gene lookup returns CDR1 MGHDK and CDR2 SYGVNS.

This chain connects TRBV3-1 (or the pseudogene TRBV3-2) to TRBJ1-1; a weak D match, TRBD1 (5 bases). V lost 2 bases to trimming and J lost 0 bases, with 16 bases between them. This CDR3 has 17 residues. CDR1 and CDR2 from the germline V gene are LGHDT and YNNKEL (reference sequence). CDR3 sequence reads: CASSQQGTILMNTEAFF. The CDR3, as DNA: TGTGCCAGCAGCCAACAGGGTACGATCCTAATGAACACTGAAGCTTTCTTT.

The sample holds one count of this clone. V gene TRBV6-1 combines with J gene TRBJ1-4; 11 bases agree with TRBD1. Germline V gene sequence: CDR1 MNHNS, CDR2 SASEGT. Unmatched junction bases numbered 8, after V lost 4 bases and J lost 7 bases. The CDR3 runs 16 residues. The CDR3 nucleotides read TGTGCCAGCAGTGCCCCTTCCGGGACAGGGGGTGAAAAACTGTTTTTT. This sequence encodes CASSAPSGTGGEKLFF.

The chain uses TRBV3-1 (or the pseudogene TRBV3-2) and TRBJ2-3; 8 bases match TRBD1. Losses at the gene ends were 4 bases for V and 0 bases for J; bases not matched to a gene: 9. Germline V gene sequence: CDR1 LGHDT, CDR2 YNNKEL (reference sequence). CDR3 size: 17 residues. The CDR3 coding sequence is TGTGCCAGCAGCCCCCCTAGGACAGGGACTAGCACAGATACGCAGTATTTT. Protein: CASSPPRTGTSTDTQYF.

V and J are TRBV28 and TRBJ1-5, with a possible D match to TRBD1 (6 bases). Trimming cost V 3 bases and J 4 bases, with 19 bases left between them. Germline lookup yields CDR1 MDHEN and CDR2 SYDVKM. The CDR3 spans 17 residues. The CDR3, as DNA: TGTGCCAGCAGTTTGGCAACAGGACAGTTAGGGAATCAGCCCCAGCATTTT. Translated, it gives CASSLATGQLGNQPQHF.

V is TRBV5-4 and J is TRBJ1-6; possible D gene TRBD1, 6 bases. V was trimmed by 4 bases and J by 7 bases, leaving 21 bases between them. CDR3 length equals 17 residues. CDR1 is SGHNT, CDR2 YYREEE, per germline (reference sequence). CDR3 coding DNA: TGTGCCAGCAGCCCGTGGGGGGGGGCCGAAGGGAATTCACCCCTCCACTTT. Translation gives CASSPWGGAEGNSPLHF.

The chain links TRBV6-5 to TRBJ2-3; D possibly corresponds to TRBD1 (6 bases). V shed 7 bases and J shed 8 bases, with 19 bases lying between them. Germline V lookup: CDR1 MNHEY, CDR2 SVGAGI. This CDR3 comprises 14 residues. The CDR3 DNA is TGTGCCAGCACCCTGCACCCCAGGGGCGGTACGCAGTATTTT. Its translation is CASTLHPRGGTQYF.

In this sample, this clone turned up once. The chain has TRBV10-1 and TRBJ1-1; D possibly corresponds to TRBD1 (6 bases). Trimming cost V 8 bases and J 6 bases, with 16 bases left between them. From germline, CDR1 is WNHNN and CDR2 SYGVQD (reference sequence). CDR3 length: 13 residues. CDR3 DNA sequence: TGCGCCAGCCAACAGGACAGAGCCGCTGAAGCTTTCTTT. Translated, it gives CASQQDRAAEAFF.

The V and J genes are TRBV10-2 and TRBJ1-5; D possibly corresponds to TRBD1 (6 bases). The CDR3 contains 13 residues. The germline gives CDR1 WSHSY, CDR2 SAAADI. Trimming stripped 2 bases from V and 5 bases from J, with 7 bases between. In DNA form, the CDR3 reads TGCGCCAGCAGTGAGAACAGGGATCAGCCCCAGCATTTT. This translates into CASSENRDQPQHF.

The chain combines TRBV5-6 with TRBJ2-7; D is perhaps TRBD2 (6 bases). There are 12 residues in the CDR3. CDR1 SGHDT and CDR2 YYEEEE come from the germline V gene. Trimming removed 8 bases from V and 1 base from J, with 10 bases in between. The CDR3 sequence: CARTGVSYEQYV. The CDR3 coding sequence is TGTGCCAGGACGGGAGTTTCCTACGAGCAGTACGTC.

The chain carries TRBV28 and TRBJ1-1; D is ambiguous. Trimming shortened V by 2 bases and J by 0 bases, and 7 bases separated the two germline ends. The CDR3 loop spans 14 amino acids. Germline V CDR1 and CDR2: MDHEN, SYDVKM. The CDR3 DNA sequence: TGTGCCAGCAGTTTACCCCTTATGAACACTGAAGCTTTCTTT. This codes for CASSLPLMNTEAFF.

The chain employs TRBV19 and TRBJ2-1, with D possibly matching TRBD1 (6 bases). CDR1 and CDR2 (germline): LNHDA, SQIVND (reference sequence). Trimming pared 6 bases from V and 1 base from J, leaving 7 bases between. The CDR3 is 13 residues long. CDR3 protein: CASRQGSYNEQFF. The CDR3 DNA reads TGTGCCAGTAGACAGGGTTCCTACAATGAGCAGTTCTTC.